A selection of T cell receptor beta chains follows, all from one sample in a study of blood T cell repertoires in COVID-19. Libraries were prepared by immunoSEQ multiplex PCR; TCRdb keeps only in-frame clonotypes and omits some of them. There are roughly 410,000 clones in the sample; approximately 87% occur only once, and roughly 2.1% lies in the top ten. The material sequenced was peripheral blood. The receptors shown here come from a woman aged 55-75 years with COVID-19, enrolled during active disease. Both conserved end residues are trimmed from each CDR3. The order of the fields is J gene, V gene, CDR3 protein.

j_gene: TRBJ1-2; v_gene: TRBV5-6; CDR3aa: ASSPTGTGDNYGYT
j_gene: TRBJ1-6; v_gene: TRBV2; CDR3aa: ASSDFRSDSPLH
j_gene: TRBJ1-5; v_gene: TRBV6-5; CDR3aa: ASSYVQGNQPQH
j_gene: TRBJ1-5; v_gene: TRBV28; CDR3aa: ASSSDGHQH
j_gene: TRBJ2-7; v_gene: TRBV19; CDR3aa: ASSPTGEYYEQY
j_gene: TRBJ2-7; v_gene: TRBV7-3; CDR3aa: ASSSTSGGSYEQY
j_gene: TRBJ2-3; v_gene: TRBV7-6; CDR3aa: ASSLARRGGPSTDTQY
j_gene: TRBJ1-4; v_gene: TRBV6-6; CDR3aa: ASSRSRPNEKLF
j_gene: TRBJ1-1; v_gene: TRBV18; CDR3aa: ASSPVGDGTGEAF
j_gene: TRBJ1-3; v_gene: TRBV3-1/TRBV3-2; CDR3aa: ASSQTGTGNTIY
j_gene: TRBJ1-1; v_gene: TRBV7-3; CDR3aa: ASSSTGGGLGTEAF
j_gene: TRBJ2-2; v_gene: TRBV5-1; CDR3aa: ASRAGTGNTGELF
j_gene: TRBJ2-7; v_gene: TRBV10-3; CDR3aa: AIRTTGTGAYEQY
j_gene: TRBJ1-1; v_gene: TRBV7-9; CDR3aa: ASSPLTGNTEAF
j_gene: TRBJ2-1; v_gene: TRBV7-9; CDR3aa: ASSTGLAGFYNEQF
j_gene: TRBJ1-1; v_gene: TRBV14; CDR3aa: ASSQRTGSRNTEAF
j_gene: TRBJ2-5; v_gene: TRBV18; CDR3aa: ASSPTRQETQY
j_gene: TRBJ2-7; v_gene: TRBV30; CDR3aa: AWGPSGYEQY
j_gene: TRBJ2-3; v_gene: TRBV12-5; CDR3aa: ASGPGLEDTQY
j_gene: TRBJ2-7; v_gene: TRBV28; CDR3aa: ASRFPSGSGYEQY
j_gene: TRBJ2-5; v_gene: TRBV5-4; CDR3aa: ASSLSSETQY
j_gene: TRBJ1-3; v_gene: TRBV2; CDR3aa: ASSAEQVSGNTIY
j_gene: TRBJ2-5; v_gene: TRBV19; CDR3aa: ASSIEGRGPIFGTQY
j_gene: TRBJ1-4; v_gene: TRBV5-1; CDR3aa: ASRTTDRGATNEKLF
j_gene: TRBJ2-1; v_gene: TRBV18; CDR3aa: ASSLSGGGNEQF
j_gene: TRBJ2-7; v_gene: TRBV4-1; CDR3aa: ASSQSITGSSYEQY
j_gene: TRBJ2-1; v_gene: TRBV11-2; CDR3aa: ASGTGTANNEQF
j_gene: TRBJ2-1; v_gene: TRBV7-3; CDR3aa: ASSLFPDTSGYYNEQF
j_gene: TRBJ1-1; v_gene: TRBV11-2; CDR3aa: ASSLAGTLGDTEAF
j_gene: TRBJ1-3; v_gene: TRBV6-5; CDR3aa: ASRVDRGLGNTIY
j_gene: TRBJ1-3; v_gene: TRBV5-8; CDR3aa: ASSLVTSGNTIY
j_gene: TRBJ2-3; v_gene: TRBV6-2/TRBV6-3; CDR3aa: ASSYSRDTQY
j_gene: TRBJ2-3; v_gene: TRBV10-3; CDR3aa: ASLRGGGRSDTQY
j_gene: TRBJ1-1; v_gene: TRBV19; CDR3aa: ASSRDRGNTEAF
j_gene: TRBJ1-5; v_gene: TRBV7-8; CDR3aa: ASSPSDWRAQPQH
j_gene: TRBJ2-1; v_gene: TRBV28; CDR3aa: ASSHRGQIRIVQF
j_gene: TRBJ2-1; v_gene: TRBV11-3; CDR3aa: ASSLAGGPLYNEQF
j_gene: TRBJ1-5; v_gene: TRBV3-1/TRBV3-2; CDR3aa: ASSQSNQPQH
j_gene: TRBJ2-2; v_gene: TRBV4-1; CDR3aa: ASSQKDRDTGELF
j_gene: TRBJ1-5; v_gene: TRBV7-7; CDR3aa: ASSHPDRECNQPQH
j_gene: TRBJ2-4; v_gene: TRBV6-2/TRBV6-3; CDR3aa: ASSLLAGGADIQY